Included here is one T cell receptor (beta chain) sequence, with context. Its specificity is unknown. The data are from a study of response to subunit inactivated influenza vaccine. The V end was cut by 7 bases, the J end by 5 bases, with 18 bases between. The CDR3 is 15 amino acids. In germline, CDR1 is MDHEN, CDR2 SYDVKM. One entry per CDR3 protein, called by TCRdb with MiXCR from the RT-PCR reads. The sample has about 180,000 distinct CDR3 sequences; approximately 8.7% are singletons. Findings of the study overall: Few additional T cells are recruited per seasonal influenza vaccination, authors suggested.

The receptor comes from a man aged 45-60 years who received an inactivated influenza vaccine. This rearrangement joins TRBV28 to TRBJ2-1; D perhaps matches TRBD2 (5 bases). This material consisted of non-naive T cells sorted from PBMCs, taken on the day of vaccination. CDR3 in amino acids: CASTTARTGNNEQFF. CDR3 in DNA: TGTGCCAGCACCACGGCCAGGACTGGAAACAATGAGCAGTTCTTC.